This T cell receptor beta chain appears in the sequencing data of a study of identical twins. TCRdb passed the 5' RACE reads through MiXCR, listing each CDR3 protein once. This sample has 690,000 or so distinct CDR3 sequences, with about 9.4% found just once. In this sample, this clonotype turned up many times. Germline V gene data show CDR1 as MGHRA and CDR2 as YSYEKL. The germline V and J ends were trimmed by 4 bases and 3 bases, with 13 bases remaining between them. CDR3 length: 14 amino acids. These data were likewise used in another study, on yellow fever vaccine responses in identical twins.

The receptor was derived from a woman aged 18 to 35 in good health. This chain links TRBV4-1 with TRBJ2-7, with a possible D match to TRBD2 (5 bases). The sequenced material came from PBMCs. The CDR3 nucleotides read TGCGCCAGCAGCCGATCAGGAGGCGTCTACGAGCAGTACTTC. Protein sequence: CASSRSGGVYEQYF.